The present TCR beta chain was sequenced within a study of blood T cell repertoires in COVID-19. Study-level background: Donors in the United States, Italy and Spain gave samples during acute or convalescent COVID-19. The analysed material was cDNA or gDNA that came from T cells, B-cell-depleted T cells, or PBMCs.

This clone has a handful of counts. Authors' processing steps: Cell counts per sample came from amplifying reference gene primers. The table came from immunoSEQ multiplex PCR; TCRdb's copy has only in-frame clones and leaves some out. That table furnishes V, J and clone size, whereas the DNA furnished D and trimming. The table includes 200,000 or so clones, 75% to 90% detected once. Sequencing was performed on peripheral blood. The origin of this receptor is a man between 60 and 70 years old who had recovered from COVID-19.

The CDR3 bases are TGCGCCAGCAGTGAAAAAGGGAGGGTCTCCTACGAGCAGTACTTC. This codes for CASSEKGRVSYEQYF. The V gene is TRBV10-1, the J gene TRBJ2-7, with 7 bases lining up with TRBD2. This CDR3 contains 15 residues. J gave up 0 bases and V 3 bases, and 5 bases lay outside the gene matches. Germline CDR1 reads WNHNN; CDR2 reads SYGVQD (reference sequence).